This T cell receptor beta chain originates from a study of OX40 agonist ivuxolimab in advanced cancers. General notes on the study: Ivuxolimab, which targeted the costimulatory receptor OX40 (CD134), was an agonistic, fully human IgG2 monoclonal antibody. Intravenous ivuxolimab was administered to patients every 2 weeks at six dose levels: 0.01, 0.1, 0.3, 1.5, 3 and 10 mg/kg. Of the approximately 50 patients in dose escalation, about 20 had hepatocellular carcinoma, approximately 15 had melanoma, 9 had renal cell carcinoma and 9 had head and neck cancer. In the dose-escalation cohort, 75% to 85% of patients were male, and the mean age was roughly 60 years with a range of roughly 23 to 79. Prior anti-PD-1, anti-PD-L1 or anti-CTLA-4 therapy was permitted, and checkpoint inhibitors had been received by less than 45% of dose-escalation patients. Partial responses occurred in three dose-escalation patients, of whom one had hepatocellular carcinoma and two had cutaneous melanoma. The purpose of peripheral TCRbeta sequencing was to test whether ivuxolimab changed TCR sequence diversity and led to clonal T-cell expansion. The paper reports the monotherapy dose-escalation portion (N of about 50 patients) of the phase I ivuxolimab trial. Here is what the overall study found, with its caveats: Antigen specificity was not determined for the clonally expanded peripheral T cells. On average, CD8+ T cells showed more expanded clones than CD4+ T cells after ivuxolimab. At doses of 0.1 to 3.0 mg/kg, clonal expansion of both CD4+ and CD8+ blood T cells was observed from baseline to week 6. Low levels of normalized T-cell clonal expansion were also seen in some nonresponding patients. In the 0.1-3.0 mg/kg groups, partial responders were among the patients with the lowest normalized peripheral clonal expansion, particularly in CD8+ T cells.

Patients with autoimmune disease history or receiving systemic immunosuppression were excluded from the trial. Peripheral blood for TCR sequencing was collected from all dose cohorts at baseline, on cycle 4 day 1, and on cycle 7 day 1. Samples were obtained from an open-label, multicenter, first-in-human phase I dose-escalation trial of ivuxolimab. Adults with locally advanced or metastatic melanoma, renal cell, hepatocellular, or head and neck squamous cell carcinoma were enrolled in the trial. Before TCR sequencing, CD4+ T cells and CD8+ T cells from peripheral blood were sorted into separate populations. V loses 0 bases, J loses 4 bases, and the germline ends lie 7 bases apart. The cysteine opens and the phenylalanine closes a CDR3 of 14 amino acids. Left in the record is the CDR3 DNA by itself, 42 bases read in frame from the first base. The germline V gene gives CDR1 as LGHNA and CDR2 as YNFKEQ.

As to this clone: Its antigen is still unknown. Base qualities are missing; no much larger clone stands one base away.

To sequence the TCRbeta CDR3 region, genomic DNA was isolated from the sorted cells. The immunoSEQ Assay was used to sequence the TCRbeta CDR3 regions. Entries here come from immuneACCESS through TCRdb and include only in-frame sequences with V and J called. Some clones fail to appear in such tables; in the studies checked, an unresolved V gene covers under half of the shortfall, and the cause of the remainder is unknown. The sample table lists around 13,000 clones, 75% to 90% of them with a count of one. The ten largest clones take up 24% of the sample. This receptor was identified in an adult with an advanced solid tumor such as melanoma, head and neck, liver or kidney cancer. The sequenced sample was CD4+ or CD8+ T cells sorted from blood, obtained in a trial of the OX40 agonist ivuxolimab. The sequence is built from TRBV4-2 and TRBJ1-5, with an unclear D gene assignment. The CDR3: CASSQDHGNQPQHF. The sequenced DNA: TGTGCCAGCAGCCAAGATCACGGAAATCAGCCCCAGCATTTT.